A single sample gave rise to the 15 T cell receptor beta chains below, sequenced in a study of T cell changes during pregnancy in multiple sclerosis. The data were produced by immunoSEQ multiplex PCR, yet TCRdb's version contains in-frame clones alone and is incomplete. The sample lists some 70,000 clones, 90% occurring once. The specimen was peripheral blood, collected in the third trimester of pregnancy. These receptors were collected from a female donor with multiple sclerosis, enrolled in a pregnancy study.

This clone has a handful of counts. V is TRBV7-6 and J is TRBJ2-3; possible D gene TRBD2, 6 bases. The germline CDR1 and CDR2 sequences are SGHVS and FNYEAQ. V lost 5 bases to trimming and J lost 0 bases, with 15 bases between them. This CDR3 region has 16 residues. CDR3 sequence: CASSPGGDYSTDTQYF. CDR3 DNA sequence: TGTGCCAGCAGCCCCGGGGGTGACTATAGCACAGATACGCAGTATTTT. The variable domain in full, completed from reference TRBV7-6 and TRBJ2-3, reads GAGVSQSPRYKVTKRGQDVALRCDPISGHVSLYWYRQALGQGPEFLTYFNYEAQQDKSGLPNDRFSAERPEGSISTLTIQRTEQRDSAMYRCASSPGGDYSTDTQYFGPGTRLTVL.

V gene TRBV19 combines with J gene TRBJ1-2; 7 bases align to TRBD1. The CDR3 contains 14 residues. After removal of 3 bases from V and 4 bases from J, the junction contained 5 bases not matched to a gene. The germline V gene encodes CDR1 LNHDA and CDR2 SQIVND (reference sequence). Written as DNA, the CDR3 is TGTGCCAGTAGTATCCAGGGACAGCTCTATGGCTACACCTTC. Protein sequence: CASSIQGQLYGYTF.

V is TRBV5-5 and J is TRBJ1-5, with a possible D match to TRBD1 (5 bases). CDR3 size: 14 residues. The germline V gene has CDR1 SGHKS and CDR2 YYEKEE (reference sequence). Trimming took 3 bases from V and 5 from J, leaving 12 bases between them. The CDR3 bases are TGTGCCAGCAGCTACCTAGGGGAGGATCAGCCCCAGCATTTT. Translating it yields CASSYLGEDQPQHF.

V is TRBV5-1 and J is TRBJ2-5; TRBD2 might be the D (5 bases). Germline lookup yields CDR1 SGHRS and CDR2 YFSETQ. CDR3 length equals 14 residues. The V end was cut by 3 bases, the J end by 1 base, with 10 bases between. Written as DNA, the CDR3 is TGCGCCAGCAGCTCAGTCGGGGTCCAAGAGACCCAGTACTTC. Its protein product is CASSSVGVQETQYF.

This clone was seen more than once but under ten times. V gene TRBV6-4 combines with J gene TRBJ1-6, with TRBD1 matching over 9 bases. The germline V gene encodes CDR1 MRHNA and CDR2 SNTAGT. V trimming: 9 bases; J trimming: 9 bases; junction bases outside the gene matches: 3. This CDR3 has 12 amino acids. The CDR3, as DNA: TGTGCCAGGGGGACAGGGAGTTCACCCCTCCACTTT. It is translated as CARGTGSSPLHF.

This chain uses TRBV5-4 with TRBJ2-7; 10 nucleotides line up with TRBD1. Trimming removed 4 bases from V and 6 bases from J; junction bases left unmatched: 7. The CDR3 runs 14 residues. Germline V gene data show CDR1 as SGHNT and CDR2 as YYREEE (reference sequence). CDR3 sequence (DNA): TGTGCCAGCAGCCCCGGGACAGGGGCCTCCGAGCAGTACTTC. This translates into CASSPGTGASEQYF.

CDR3 sequence reads: CASSPRDSANYGYTF. In DNA form, the CDR3 reads TGTGCCAGCAGCCCAAGGGACAGCGCTAACTATGGCTACACCTTC. The V call is TRBV7-2, the J call TRBJ1-2; 7 bases map to TRBD1. This CDR3 is 15 amino acids long. Germline values: CDR1 SGHTA, CDR2 FQGNSA. The junction had 6 bases not matched to a gene; V was cut back by 5 bases and J by 0 bases.

The chain combines TRBV5-1 with TRBJ1-3; 7 bases match TRBD1. The ends lost 4 bases at V and 2 bases at J; junction bases unmatched: 15. Germline CDR1 reads SGHRS; CDR2 reads YFSETQ. The CDR3 totals 18 residues. Here the CDR3 reads CASSRGGDRAAAGNTIYF. CDR3 sequence (DNA): TGCGCCAGCAGCCGAGGGGGCGACCGGGCCGCAGCTGGAAACACCATATATTTT.

This clone was picked up a small number of times. The chain has TRBV5-1 and TRBJ1-2; a weak D match, TRBD1 (6 bases). Trimming took 0 bases from V and 0 from J, leaving 6 bases between them. The length of the CDR3 is 14 residues. Germline V gives CDR1 SGHRS, CDR2 YFSETQ. Here the CDR3 DNA reads TGCGCCAGCAGCTTGGGGGACACTAACTATGGCTACACCTTC. It codes for CASSLGDTNYGYTF.

The chain carries TRBV30 and TRBJ2-7; D gene ambiguous. Germline loops: CDR1 GTSNPN, CDR2 SVGIG (reference sequence). V lost 1 base, J lost 0 bases, and 10 bases lay in between. This CDR3 contains 14 residues. The CDR3 reads CAWSAHLSSYEQYF. As DNA, the CDR3 is TGTGCCTGGAGTGCCCACTTGAGCTCCTACGAGCAGTACTTC.

This rearrangement joins TRBV27 to TRBJ2-7, with a weak D call TRBD2 (6 bases). V dropped 7 bases and J dropped 7 bases, with 14 bases sitting between them. CDR1 and CDR2 from the germline V gene are MNHEY and SMNVEV (reference sequence). CDR3 length: 12 amino acids. This chain's CDR3 is CASKGLLREQYF. CDR3 DNA: TGTGCCAGCAAGGGACTTCTCAGAGAGCAGTACTTC.

This chain connects TRBV7-9 to TRBJ2-7, with 7 positions matching TRBD2. With 1 base clipped from V and 2 bases from J, the junction kept 5 bases outside the gene matches. Germline CDR1 is SEHNR and CDR2 is FQNEAQ (reference sequence). CDR3 size: 15 residues. The CDR3 reads CASSLVASGPYEQYF. In DNA form, the CDR3 reads TGTGCCAGCAGCTTAGTGGCTAGCGGACCCTACGAGCAGTACTTC.

The chain has TRBV5-1 and TRBJ2-1; 9 nucleotides align to TRBD2. This CDR3 spans 15 amino acids. Germline CDR1 reads SGHRS; CDR2 reads YFSETQ. Trimming at V came to 3 bases and at J to 7 bases, leaving 8 bases not matched to a gene. CDR3 loop: CASSSGTSPSNEQFF. CDR3 nucleotides: TGCGCCAGCAGCTCCGGGACTAGCCCGTCGAATGAGCAGTTCTTC.

The chain has TRBV30 and TRBJ2-5; 14 bases are a match to TRBD2. The CDR3 is made up of 16 amino acids. V gave up 0 bases and J gave up 5 bases; unmatched junction bases: 5. The germline gives CDR1 GTSNPN, CDR2 SVGIG (reference sequence). The CDR3 DNA reads TGTGCCTGGAGTGTATGGGGACTAGCGGGAGTGGAGACCCAGTACTTC. Translated, it gives CAWSVWGLAGVETQYF.

V gene TRBV30 combines with J gene TRBJ2-7; unclear D gene. Germline V CDR1 and CDR2: GTSNPN, SVGIG (reference sequence). V was cut by 2 bases and J by 0 bases, with 8 bases left in between. The CDR3 runs to 13 residues. The CDR3 loop reads CAWSTVSSYEQYF. In DNA, the CDR3 is TGTGCCTGGAGTACTGTGAGCTCCTACGAGCAGTACTTC.